These 22 T cell receptor beta chains originate from one sample sequenced in a study of T cells after yellow fever vaccination. TCRdb ran MiXCR on the 5' RACE reads and lists one entry per CDR3 protein. The profile shows 500,000 to 700,000 distinct CDR3 sequences, less than 20% of them singletons. The starting material was PBMCs, obtained 15 days after the yellow fever booster vaccination. Every receptor here comes from a man aged 25 to 40 who received the YFV17D yellow fever vaccine.

The chain combines TRBV30 with TRBJ2-1, with D perhaps matching TRBD2 (6 bases). This CDR3 contains 16 residues. CDR1 GTSNPN and CDR2 SVGIG come from the germline V gene (reference sequence). Between the trimmed V and J ends, which lost 0 bases and 0 bases, there was a span of 12 bases. CDR3 region: CAWSVRAGSSYNEQFF. The CDR3 coding sequence is TGTGCCTGGAGTGTACGGGCGGGGAGCTCCTACAATGAGCAGTTCTTC.

This clonotype has a handful of counts. The V call is TRBV12-3 or TRBV12-4, the J call TRBJ2-7; no firm D call. The CDR3 covers 13 residues. Trimming shortened V by 3 bases and J by 3 bases, and 9 bases separated the two germline ends. The CDR3 reads CASSFGSRYEQYF. For the CDR3, the DNA is TGTGCCAGCAGTTTTGGCAGCCGCTACGAGCAGTACTTC.

The chain combines TRBV5-6 with TRBJ2-7; 7 bases map to TRBD1. Germline assignment: CDR1 SGHDT and CDR2 YYEEEE. The CDR3 loop spans 14 amino acids. Trimming removed 2 bases from V and 5 bases from J; junction bases left unmatched: 7. CDR3 region: CASSFQGVNDEQYF. DNA of the CDR3: TGTGCCAGCAGCTTCCAGGGGGTTAACGACGAGCAGTACTTC.

This chain joins TRBV7-2 and TRBJ2-3; unclear D gene. The CDR3 spans 13 residues. The V end lost 7 bases, the J end lost 2 bases, and 10 bases lay between the germline ends. Germline CDR1 and CDR2: SGHTA and FQGNSA. The DNA for the CDR3 is TGTGCCAGCACCCGAGACCTCACAGATACGCAGTATTTT. It translates to CASTRDLTDTQYF.

The chain carries TRBV7-9 and TRBJ2-5; D is uncertain. The CDR3 extends over 15 amino acids. CDR1 is SEHNR, CDR2 FQNEAQ, per germline (reference sequence). Trimming shortened V by 5 bases and J by 3 bases, and 16 bases separated the two germline ends. The CDR3 loop reads CASSNAAPLEETQYF. In DNA, the CDR3 is TGTGCCAGCAGCAACGCGGCACCCTTGGAAGAGACCCAGTACTTC.

This clonotype was seen a handful of times. This chain links TRBV7-6 with TRBJ2-1; D tentatively fits TRBD1 or TRBD2 (6 bases each). Trimming stripped 7 bases from V and 5 bases from J, with 21 bases between. Germline V gene data show CDR1 as SGHVS and CDR2 as FNYEAQ. CDR3 length: 16 residues. DNA of the CDR3: TGTGCCAGCACGCGGGGCAGGGGAGTATCACACAATGAGCAGTTCTTC. Its translation is CASTRGRGVSHNEQFF.

This CDR3 is CASRQTGTGDNEQFF. The CDR3 bases are TGTGCCAGCAGACAAACCGGGACAGGGGACAATGAGCAGTTCTTC. The V and J genes are TRBV6-1 and TRBJ2-1; 10 bases are shared with TRBD1. Trimming took 6 bases from V and 5 from J; bases not matched to a gene: 7. The CDR3 contains 15 residues. Germline V gene sequence: CDR1 MNHNS, CDR2 SASEGT.

This clonotype occurred a few times. The chain is built from TRBV2 and TRBJ2-1, with D perhaps given as TRBD1 or TRBD2 (5 bases each). Per the germline V gene, CDR1 is SNHLY and CDR2 is FYNNEI. V shed 3 bases and J shed 12 bases, with 18 bases lying between them. The CDR3 contains 14 residues. This CDR3 is CASSERFIPGPQFF. As DNA, the CDR3 is TGTGCCAGCAGTGAGAGATTTATTCCGGGACCGCAGTTCTTC.

This clonotype came up a few times. The chain combines TRBV6-2 or TRBV6-3 with TRBJ1-6, with a weak D call TRBD1 (5 bases). CDR1 and CDR2 (germline): MNHEY, SVGEGT. The ends were cut back, 7 bases at V and 10 bases at J, with 17 bases in the middle. The CDR3 spans 14 residues. CDR3 region: CASNQGTSRSPLHF. Written as DNA, the CDR3 is TGTGCCAGCAACCAAGGGACGAGCAGGTCACCCCTCCACTTT.

The genes are TRBV2 and TRBJ2-3; D is unclear. The CDR3 sequence is 15 residues long. V lost 3 bases to trimming and J lost 2 bases, with 12 bases between them. Germline V gene lookup returns CDR1 SNHLY and CDR2 FYNNEI. The DNA for the CDR3 is TGTGCCAGCAGTGAGAAGGAGAGAGTCACAGATACGCAGTATTTT. Amino acid sequence: CASSEKERVTDTQYF.

The J gene is TRBJ2-7, the V gene TRBV7-9; tentatively, D is TRBD2 (5 bases). The germline gives CDR1 SEHNR, CDR2 FQNEAQ (reference sequence). Trimming left V 3 bases short and J 6 bases short, with 15 bases between. This CDR3 comprises 14 residues. The CDR3 DNA is TGTGCCAGCAGCTTCGAGGGCCTTCCCATCGAGCAGTACTTC. Its translation: CASSFEGLPIEQYF.

This sequence joins TRBV20-1 and TRBJ2-1; a weak D match, TRBD2 (6 bases). Germline-derived CDR1 and CDR2 are DFQATT and SNEGSKA (reference sequence). V gave up 3 bases and J gave up 3 bases, with 12 bases separating them. CDR3 length equals 14 residues. The CDR3 loop reads CSASRETNYNEQFF. DNA of the CDR3: TGCAGTGCTAGTCGGGAGACTAACTACAATGAGCAGTTCTTC.

The V gene is TRBV4-3, the J gene TRBJ2-2; D perhaps matches TRBD2 (5 bases). Germline lookup yields CDR1 LGHNA and CDR2 YSLEER. The CDR3 is 15 amino acids. V was cut by 2 bases and J by 7 bases, with 14 bases left in between. Here the CDR3 reads CASSQQLDAGGELFF. The CDR3 DNA sequence: TGCGCCAGCAGCCAACAACTAGATGCGGGCGGGGAGCTGTTTTTT.

This clonotype showed up just a few times. The chain combines TRBV7-2 with TRBJ2-5; 7 nucleotides line up with TRBD2. Germline CDR1 is SGHTA and CDR2 is FQGNSA. The CDR3 has 15 amino acids. V shed 2 bases and J 5 bases; nucleotides not matched to a gene: 8. CDR3 sequence reads: CASSLRTGGRETQYF. The CDR3 DNA is TGTGCCAGCAGCTTAAGGACGGGAGGAAGGGAGACCCAGTACTTC.

The chain has TRBV2 and TRBJ2-7; maybe TRBD1 (5 bases). Trimming shortened V by 3 bases and J by 3 bases, and 12 bases separated the two germline ends. The CDR3 extends over 14 amino acids. The germline gives CDR1 SNHLY, CDR2 FYNNEI. Here the CDR3 DNA reads TGTGCCAGCAGTGAGTTGACAGCTAACTACGAGCAGTACTTC. This gives the protein CASSELTANYEQYF.

The chain is built from TRBV6-1 and TRBJ1-1, with 7 bases fitting TRBD1. V lost 5 bases and J lost 4; bases outside the gene matches: 7. Germline assignment: CDR1 MNHNS and CDR2 SASEGT. This CDR3 contains 14 residues. Written as DNA, the CDR3 is TGTGCCAGCAGTCCCCACGACAGGGTCACTGAAGCTTTCTTT. It encodes CASSPHDRVTEAFF.

This clonotype was detected only a few times. The V call is TRBV7-2, the J call TRBJ2-7, with TRBD2 matching 7 bases. CDR3 size: 16 residues. Trimming at V came to 2 bases and at J to 3 bases, leaving 10 bases not matched to a gene. The V gene's germline CDR1 is SGHTA and CDR2 FQGNSA. Here the CDR3 DNA reads TGTGCCAGCAGCTTACTCGGGACGGGGGGACTCTACGAGCAGTACTTC. Its protein product is CASSLLGTGGLYEQYF.

This clonotype has more than one count but fewer than ten. The rearrangement links TRBV29-1 to TRBJ2-3; D gene uncertain. Trimming stripped 7 bases from V and 4 bases from J, with 21 bases between. This CDR3 spans 15 amino acids. Germline V gives CDR1 SQVTM, CDR2 ANQGSEA. Here the CDR3 DNA reads TGCAGCGCTTTCCAGTCCAAACGAAGATCAGATACGCAGTATTTT. This sequence encodes CSAFQSKRRSDTQYF.

Written as DNA, the CDR3 is TGCGCCAGCAGACAGGGAGGAGCCAAAAACATTCAGTACTTC. Translation: CASRQGGAKNIQYF. The chain links TRBV5-1 to TRBJ2-4; D tentatively reads TRBD1 or TRBD2 (6 bases each). Germline CDR1 is SGHRS and CDR2 is YFSETQ. The CDR3 consists of 14 residues. Trimming took off 5 bases at V and 0 bases at J, with 9 bases between the two ends.

The V call is TRBV30, the J call TRBJ2-3; D is perhaps TRBD1 or TRBD2 (5 bases each). CDR1 and CDR2 (germline): GTSNPN, SVGIG (reference sequence). The germline V and J ends were trimmed by 3 bases and 6 bases, with 19 bases remaining between them. This CDR3 region has 15 residues. The CDR3 reads CAWRPGTAVGDTQYF. CDR3 nucleotides: TGTGCCTGGAGACCCGGGACCGCGGTAGGGGATACGCAGTATTTT.

The chain recombines TRBV12-3 or TRBV12-4 with TRBJ2-3, with 8 bases matching TRBD2. The CDR3 runs to 15 residues. Trimming at V came to 1 base and at J to 2 bases, leaving 2 bases not matched to a gene. The CDR3 nucleotides are TGTGCCAGCAGTTTAGTTAGCGGGGACACAGATACGCAGTATTTT. This codes for CASSLVSGDTDTQYF.

This clonotype was detected many times. The chain couples TRBV28 to TRBJ2-7; TRBD1 matches 10 bases. With 4 bases clipped from V and 6 bases from J, the junction kept 6 bases outside the gene matches. Germline V gene data show CDR1 as MDHEN and CDR2 as SYDVKM. The CDR3 runs 14 residues. DNA for the CDR3: TGTGCCAGCAGTTCGGGACAGGGGTTTGTCGAGCAGTACTTC. Translated, it gives CASSSGQGFVEQYF.